Described below is a single TCR beta chain sequence and its context. The antigen is undetermined. In the original workflow: Researchers built a distant-metastasis classifier for papillary thyroid cancer that drew on CDR3 differences across clinicopathological groups. TCRdb re-analyzed the PCR reads using MiXCR. TCRdb, not the authors, supplied the V and J calls. The table records about 20,000 clones, 24% of them present only once. Per the germline V gene, CDR1 is MNHNS and CDR2 is SASEGT. This CDR3 is built from 16 residues. Unmatched junction bases numbered 12, after V lost 6 bases and J lost 6 bases. The data derive from a study of metastatic and nonmetastatic thyroid tumors. Across the whole study: Where malignant and benign thyroid patients were concerned, repertoires were compared across blood and tumor or nodule tissue.

Points from the study as a whole: Malignant thyroid tumors reportedly exceeded benign nodules significantly in TCR beta diversity, with the difference appearing in blood and tumor.

Nobody among the patients had been given any treatment before thyroid surgery. This sequence originates from a female donor with papillary thyroid cancer or a benign thyroid nodule (not recorded which). Some clones in this sample may be carry-over from other donors' samples. The chain employs TRBV6-1 and TRBJ2-3; 10 nucleotides align to TRBD2. The specimen was tumor tissue. CDR3 region: CASSRGTSEGFDTQYF. In nucleotides, the CDR3 is TGTGCCAGCAGCCGAGGGACTAGCGAGGGATTCGATACGCAGTATTTT.